This T cell receptor beta chain was identified in a study of blood T cells in healthy people across ages. The study, taken as a whole, reports: A conclusive naive versus antigen-experienced comparison was prevented by the unsorted PBMCs.

A note on this clonotype: Its target is unknown.

Using a J-beta primer mix together with a sample-barcoded 5' primer, a second PCR was run for roughly 6 to 12 cycles. From the 5' RACE reads, TCRdb called clonotypes with MiXCR, one entry per CDR3 protein. The sample has over 950,000 distinct CDR3 sequences, just over 50% seen once. This receptor was obtained from a woman aged 60-75 years in good health. Sequencing was done on a sample of blood.

The CDR3 DNA reads TGTGCCAGTCGTGGTAATAACTATGGCTACACCTTC. Its protein is CASRGNNYGYTF. The chain recombines TRBV6-5 with TRBJ1-2; D unclear. V was trimmed by 9 bases and J by 1 base, leaving 9 bases between them. The CDR3 length is 12 residues. Germline CDR1 is MNHEY and CDR2 is SVGAGI.